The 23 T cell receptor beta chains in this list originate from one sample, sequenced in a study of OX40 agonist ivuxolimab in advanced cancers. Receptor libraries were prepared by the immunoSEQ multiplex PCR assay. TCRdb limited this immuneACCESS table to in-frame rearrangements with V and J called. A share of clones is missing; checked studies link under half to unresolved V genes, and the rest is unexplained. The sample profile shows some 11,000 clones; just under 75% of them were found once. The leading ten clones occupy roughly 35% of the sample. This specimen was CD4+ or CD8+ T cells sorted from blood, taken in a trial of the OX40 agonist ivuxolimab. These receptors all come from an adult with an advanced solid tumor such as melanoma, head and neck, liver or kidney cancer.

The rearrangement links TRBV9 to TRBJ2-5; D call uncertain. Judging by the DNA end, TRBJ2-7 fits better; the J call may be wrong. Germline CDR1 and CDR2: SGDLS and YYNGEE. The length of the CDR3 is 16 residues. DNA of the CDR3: TGTGCCAGCACCTCAAGAGGTCGTAGGATGGTCTACGAGCAGTACTTC. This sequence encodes CASTSRGRRMVYEQYF.

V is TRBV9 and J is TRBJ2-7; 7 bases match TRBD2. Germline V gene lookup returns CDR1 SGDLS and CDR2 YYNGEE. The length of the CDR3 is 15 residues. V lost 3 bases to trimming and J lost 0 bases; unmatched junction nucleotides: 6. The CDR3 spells CASSERAGSSYEQYF. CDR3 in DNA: TGTGCCAGCAGCGAAAGAGCGGGGAGCTCCTACGAGCAGTACTTC. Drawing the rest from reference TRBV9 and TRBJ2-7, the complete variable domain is DSGVTQTPKHLITATGQRVTLRCSPRSGDLSVYWYQQSLDQGLQFLIQYYNGEERAKGNILERFSAQQFPDLHSELNLSSLELGDSALYFCASSERAGSSYEQYFGPGTRLTVT.

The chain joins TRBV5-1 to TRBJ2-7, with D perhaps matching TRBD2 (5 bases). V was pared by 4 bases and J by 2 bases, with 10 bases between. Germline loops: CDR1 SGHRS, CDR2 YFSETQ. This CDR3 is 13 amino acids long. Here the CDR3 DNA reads TGCGCCAGCAGCCCGGACTTAACCTACGAGCAGTACTTC. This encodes CASSPDLTYEQYF. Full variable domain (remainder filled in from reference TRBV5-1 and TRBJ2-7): KAGVTQTPRYLIKTRGQQVTLSCSPISGHRSVSWYQQTPGQGLQFLFEYFSETQRNKGNFPGRFSGRQFSNSRSEMNVSTLELGDSALYLCASSPDLTYEQYFGPGTRLTVT.

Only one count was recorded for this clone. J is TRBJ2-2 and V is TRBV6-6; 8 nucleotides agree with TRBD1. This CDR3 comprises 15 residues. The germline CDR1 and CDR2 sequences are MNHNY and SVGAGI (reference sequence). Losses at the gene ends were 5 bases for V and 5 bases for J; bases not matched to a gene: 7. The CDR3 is CASSLLRQGTGELFF. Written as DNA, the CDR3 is TGTGCCAGCAGTCTACTTCGACAGGGGACCGGGGAGCTGTTTTTT.

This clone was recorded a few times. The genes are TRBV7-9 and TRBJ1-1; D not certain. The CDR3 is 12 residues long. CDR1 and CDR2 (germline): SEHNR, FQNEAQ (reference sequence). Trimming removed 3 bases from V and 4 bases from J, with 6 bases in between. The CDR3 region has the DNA TGTGCCAGCAGCTTTGAGGGCACTGAAGCTTTCTTT. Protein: CASSFEGTEAFF.

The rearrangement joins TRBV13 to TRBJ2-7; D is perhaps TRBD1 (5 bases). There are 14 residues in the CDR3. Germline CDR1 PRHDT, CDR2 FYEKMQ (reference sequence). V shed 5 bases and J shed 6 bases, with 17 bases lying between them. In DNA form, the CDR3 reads TGTGCCAGCAGCCCCGACAGTTCCCTTGGCGAGCAGTACTTC. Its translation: CASSPDSSLGEQYF.

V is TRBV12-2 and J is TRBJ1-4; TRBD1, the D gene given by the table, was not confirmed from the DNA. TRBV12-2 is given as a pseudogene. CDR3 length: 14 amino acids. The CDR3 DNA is TGTGCAAGTGGTCCCCAGGGAACTAATGAAAAACTGTTTTTT. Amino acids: CASGPQGTNEKLFF.

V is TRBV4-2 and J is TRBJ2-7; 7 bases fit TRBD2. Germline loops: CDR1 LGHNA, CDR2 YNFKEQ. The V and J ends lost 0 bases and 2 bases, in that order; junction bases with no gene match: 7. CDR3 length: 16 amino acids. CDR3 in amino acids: CASSQDSGLKTYEQYF. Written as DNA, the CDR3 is TGTGCCAGCAGCCAAGATTCGGGACTAAAGACCTACGAGCAGTACTTC.

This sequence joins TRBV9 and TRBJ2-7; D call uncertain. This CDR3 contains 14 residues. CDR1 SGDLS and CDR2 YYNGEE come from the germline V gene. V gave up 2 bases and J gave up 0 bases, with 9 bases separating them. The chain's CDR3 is CASSVGYTSYEQYF. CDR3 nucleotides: TGTGCCAGCAGCGTTGGCTACACCTCCTACGAGCAGTACTTC. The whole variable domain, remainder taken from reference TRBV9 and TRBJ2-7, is DSGVTQTPKHLITATGQRVTLRCSPRSGDLSVYWYQQSLDQGLQFLIQYYNGEERAKGNILERFSAQQFPDLHSELNLSSLELGDSALYFCASSVGYTSYEQYFGPGTRLTVT.

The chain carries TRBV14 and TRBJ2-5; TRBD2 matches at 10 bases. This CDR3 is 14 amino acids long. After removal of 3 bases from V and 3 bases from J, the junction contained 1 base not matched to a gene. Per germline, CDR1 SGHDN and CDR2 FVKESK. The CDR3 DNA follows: TGTGCCAGCAGCCACCTAGCGGGAGAAGAGACCCAGTACTTC. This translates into CASSHLAGEETQYF.

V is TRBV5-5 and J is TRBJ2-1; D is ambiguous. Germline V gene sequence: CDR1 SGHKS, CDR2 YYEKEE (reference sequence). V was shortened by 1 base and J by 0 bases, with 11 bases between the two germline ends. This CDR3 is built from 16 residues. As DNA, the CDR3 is TGTGCCAGCAGCTTGTGGGTTACCTCCTCCTACAATGAGCAGTTCTTC. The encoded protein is CASSLWVTSSYNEQFF. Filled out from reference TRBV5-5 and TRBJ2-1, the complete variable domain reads DAGVTQSPTHLIKTRGQQVTLRCSPISGHKSVSWYQQVLGQGPQFIFQYYEKEERGRGNFPDRFSARQFPNYSSELNVNALLLGDSALYLCASSLWVTSSYNEQFFGPGTRLTVL.

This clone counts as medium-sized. CDR3 coding DNA: TGTGCCAGCAGCGAACTTTTTTCAGAGGAATTGAACACTGAAGCTTTCTTT. Encoded protein: CASSELFSEELNTEAFF. The genes are TRBV14 and TRBJ1-1; D is unresolved. Looked up from germline, CDR1 is SGHDN and CDR2 is FVKESK. The CDR3 length is 17 residues. The V end lost 5 bases, the J end lost 0 bases, and 19 bases lay between the germline ends. The variable domain in full, completed from reference TRBV14 and TRBJ1-1, reads EAGVTQFPSHSVIEKGQTVTLRCDPISGHDNLYWYRRVMGKEIKFLLHFVKESKQDESGMPNNRFLAERTGGTYSTLKVQPAELEDSGVYFCASSELFSEELNTEAFFGQGTRLTVV.

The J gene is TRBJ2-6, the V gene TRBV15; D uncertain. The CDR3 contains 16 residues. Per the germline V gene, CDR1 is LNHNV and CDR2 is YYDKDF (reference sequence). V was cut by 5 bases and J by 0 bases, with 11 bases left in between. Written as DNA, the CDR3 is TGTGCCACCAGCGGTACAGCCTTCTCTGGGGCCAACGTCCTGACTTTC. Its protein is CATSGTAFSGANVLTF. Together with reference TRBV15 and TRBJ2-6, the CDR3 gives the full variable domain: DAMVIQNPRYQVTQFGKPVTLSCSQTLNHNVMYWYQQKSSQAPKLLFHYYDKDFNNEADTPDNFQSRRPNTSFCFLDIRSPGLGDTAMYLCATSGTAFSGANVLTFGAGSRLTVL.

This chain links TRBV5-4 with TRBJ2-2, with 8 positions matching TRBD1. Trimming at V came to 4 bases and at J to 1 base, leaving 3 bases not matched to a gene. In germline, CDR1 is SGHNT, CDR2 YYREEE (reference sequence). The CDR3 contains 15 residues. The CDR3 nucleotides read TGTGCCAGCAGCACCGGGACAGGGAACACCGGGGAGCTGTTTTTT. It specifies CASSTGTGNTGELFF.

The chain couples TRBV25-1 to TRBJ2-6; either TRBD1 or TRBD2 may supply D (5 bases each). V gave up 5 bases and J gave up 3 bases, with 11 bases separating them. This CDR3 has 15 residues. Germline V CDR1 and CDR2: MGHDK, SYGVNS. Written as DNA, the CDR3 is TGTGCCAGCAGTTACCGGGGCCGTGGGGCCAACGTCCTGACTTTC. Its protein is CASSYRGRGANVLTF. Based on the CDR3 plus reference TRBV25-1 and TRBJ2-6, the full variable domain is EADIYQTPRYLVIGTGKKITLECSQTMGHDKMYWYQQDPGMELHLIHYSYGVNSTEKGDLSSESTVSRIRTEHFPLTLESARPSHTSQYLCASSYRGRGANVLTFGAGSRLTVL.

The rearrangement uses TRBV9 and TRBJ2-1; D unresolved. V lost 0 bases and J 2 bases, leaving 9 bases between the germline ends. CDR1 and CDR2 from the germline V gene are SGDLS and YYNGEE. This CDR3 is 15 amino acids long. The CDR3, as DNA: TGTGCCAGCAGCGTAGAGGTAGGGACCTACAATGAGCAGTTCTTC. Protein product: CASSVEVGTYNEQFF.

CDR3 sequence (DNA): TGTGCCAGCAGCTTAGGACCTAGCGGTCCTACGTACGAGCAGTACTTC. Amino acids: CASSLGPSGPTYEQYF. The rearrangement joins TRBV7-6 to TRBJ2-7; 7 bases map to TRBD2. The CDR3 runs to 16 residues. Germline lookup yields CDR1 SGHVS and CDR2 FNYEAQ. The J segment lost 4 bases and the V segment lost 1 base, leaving 10 bases of the junction unmatched.

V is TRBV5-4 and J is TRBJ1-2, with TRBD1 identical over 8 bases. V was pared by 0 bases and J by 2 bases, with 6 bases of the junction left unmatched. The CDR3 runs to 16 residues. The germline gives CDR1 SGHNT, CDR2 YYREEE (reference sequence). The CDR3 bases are TGTGCCAGCAGCTTGGTATTAGGACAGGGCAACTATGGCTACACCTTC. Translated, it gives CASSLVLGQGNYGYTF.

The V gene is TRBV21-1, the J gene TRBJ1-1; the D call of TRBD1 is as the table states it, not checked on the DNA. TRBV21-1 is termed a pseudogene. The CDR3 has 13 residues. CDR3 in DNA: TGTGCCAGCAGCAGGGACAGGGGAAATGAAGCTTTCTTT. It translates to CASSRDRGNEAFF.

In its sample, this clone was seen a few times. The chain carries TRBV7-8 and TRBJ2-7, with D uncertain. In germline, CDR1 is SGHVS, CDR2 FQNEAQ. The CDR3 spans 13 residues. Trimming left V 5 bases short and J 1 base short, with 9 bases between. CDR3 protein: CASSPPASYEQYF. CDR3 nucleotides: TGTGCCAGCAGCCCCCCTGCTTCCTACGAGCAGTACTTC.

The DNA of the CDR3 is TGTGCCAGCAGCCCACCGACAGGCTACGAGCAGTACTTC. The encoded protein is CASSPPTGYEQYF. The chain links TRBV11-3 to TRBJ2-7, with a tentative D call TRBD1 (6 bases). The CDR3 spans 13 residues. Trimming shortened V by 5 bases and J by 3 bases, and 11 bases separated the two germline ends. Germline V gene sequence: CDR1 SGHNT, CDR2 YENEEA.

As DNA, the CDR3 is TGCGCCAGCAGCCAAGACTCTCCCGGGAGGGGCTACACCTTC. Translation gives CASSQDSPGRGYTF. The genes are TRBV4-3 and TRBJ1-2; D is unclear. The germline V gene encodes CDR1 LGHNA and CDR2 YSLEER. The CDR3 runs to 14 residues. V was shortened by 0 bases and J by 8 bases, with 13 bases between the two germline ends.

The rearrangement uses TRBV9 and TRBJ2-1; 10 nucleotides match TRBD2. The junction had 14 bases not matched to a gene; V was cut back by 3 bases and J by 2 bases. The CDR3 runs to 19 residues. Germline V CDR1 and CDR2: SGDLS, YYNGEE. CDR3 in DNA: TGTGCCAGCAGCGCCCGCCTTGCTCTAGCGGGGGTGGCCTACAATGAGCAGTTCTTC. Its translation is CASSARLALAGVAYNEQFF. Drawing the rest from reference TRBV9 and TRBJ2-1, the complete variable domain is DSGVTQTPKHLITATGQRVTLRCSPRSGDLSVYWYQQSLDQGLQFLIQYYNGEERAKGNILERFSAQQFPDLHSELNLSSLELGDSALYFCASSARLALAGVAYNEQFFGPGTRLTVL.